The 22 T cell receptor beta chains given below trace back to one sample, sequenced in a study of blood T cell repertoires in COVID-19. Measured with immunoSEQ multiplex PCR; TCRdb has only the in-frame clones, and not every one. The table records over 150,000 clones, about 85% of them present only once. Specimen: peripheral blood. These receptors originate from a man aged 35 to 55 with acute or convalescent COVID-19.

The rearrangement uses TRBV7-9 and TRBJ1-2; D remains unclear. This CDR3 spans 12 amino acids. Per the germline V gene, CDR1 is SEHNR and CDR2 is FQNEAQ (reference sequence). The V end was cut by 1 base, the J end by 7 bases, with 7 bases between. CDR3 coding DNA: TGTGCCAGCAGCTTAGACTCGGGTGGCTACACCTTC. Translated: CASSLDSGGYTF.

V and J are TRBV27 and TRBJ2-7; 7 positions agree with TRBD1. V lost 5 bases and J lost 0; bases outside the gene matches: 4. The CDR3 covers 14 residues. Germline CDR1 and CDR2: MNHEY and SMNVEV (reference sequence). The CDR3 protein is CASSAQGSSYEQYF. The CDR3 DNA is TGTGCCAGCAGTGCACAGGGGAGCTCCTACGAGCAGTACTTC.

The rearrangement joins TRBV4-1 to TRBJ1-5; no clear D gene. The CDR3 is made up of 19 amino acids. V dropped 0 bases and J dropped 2 bases, with 20 bases sitting between them. In germline, CDR1 is MGHRA, CDR2 YSYEKL. The CDR3 sequence is CASSQDYAGSWSRNQPQHF. In nucleotides, the CDR3 is TGCGCCAGCAGCCAAGATTACGCGGGGTCTTGGTCCCGCAATCAGCCCCAGCATTTT.

V is TRBV6-5 and J is TRBJ1-2, with 8 bases identical to TRBD1. The CDR3 has 15 residues. In germline, CDR1 is MNHEY, CDR2 SVGAGI. The V gene end was trimmed by 7 bases and the J gene end by 2 bases; junction bases not matched to a gene: 9. The CDR3 region has the DNA TGTGCCAGCATCTTTCGGACAGGGAGGAACTATGGCTACACCTTC. It encodes CASIFRTGRNYGYTF.

For the CDR3, the DNA is TGCGCCAGCAGCTTGGCACAGGCCTATGGCTACACCTTC. Protein sequence: CASSLAQAYGYTF. This chain connects TRBV5-1 to TRBJ1-2, with a weak D call TRBD1 (5 bases). Trimming removed 0 bases from V and 4 bases from J, with 7 bases in between. This CDR3 is built from 13 residues. Germline V gene lookup returns CDR1 SGHRS and CDR2 YFSETQ.

This chain links TRBV5-1 with TRBJ2-3; TRBD1 matches at 7 bases. This CDR3 has 16 residues. Per the germline V gene, CDR1 is SGHRS and CDR2 is YFSETQ. V trimming: 4 bases; J trimming: 2 bases; junction bases outside the gene matches: 10. The chain's CDR3 is CASSPARGKNTDTQYF. CDR3 nucleotides: TGCGCCAGCAGCCCCGCCAGGGGGAAAAACACAGATACGCAGTATTTT.

This chain joins TRBV19 and TRBJ2-1, with 9 positions matching TRBD2. This CDR3 is built from 15 residues. Germline V lookup: CDR1 LNHDA, CDR2 SQIVND (reference sequence). The ends lost 1 base at V and 6 bases at J; junction bases unmatched: 4. For the CDR3, the DNA is TGTGCCAGTAGTATAGTTAGCGGGGGCCGCAATGAGCAGTTCTTC. Amino acids: CASSIVSGGRNEQFF.

The rearrangement joins TRBV4-3 to TRBJ1-2; 9 bases are shared with TRBD1. With 3 bases clipped from V and 8 bases from J, the junction kept 10 bases outside the gene matches. The CDR3 spans 15 residues. Germline V gives CDR1 LGHNA, CDR2 YSLEER. This CDR3 reads CASSQLLRTGDGYTF. CDR3 in DNA: TGCGCCAGCAGCCAGTTGCTGAGGACAGGGGACGGCTACACCTTC.

CDR3 coding DNA: TGTGCCAGCAGTTATGGGAGACAGGGGTACCAAGAGACCCAGTACTTC. It specifies CASSYGRQGYQETQYF. V is TRBV6-2 or TRBV6-3 and J is TRBJ2-5; TRBD1 agrees at 8 bases. From germline, CDR1 is MNHEY and CDR2 SVGEGT. This CDR3 is 16 amino acids long. Trimming removed 3 bases from V and 0 bases from J; junction bases left unmatched: 6.

This clone was seen only once. The rearrangement uses TRBV20-1 and TRBJ1-1; D perhaps matches TRBD1 (5 bases). The V end was cut by 3 bases, the J end by 4 bases, with 12 bases between. This CDR3 region has 13 residues. Germline V gives CDR1 DFQATT, CDR2 SNEGSKA (reference sequence). CDR3 sequence (DNA): TGCAGTGCTAGTGGCAGGGTAGCCACTGAAGCTTTCTTT. Translation: CSASGRVATEAFF.

The J gene is TRBJ1-1, the V gene TRBV11-2; the D is unclear. This CDR3 comprises 14 residues. CDR1 is SGHAT, CDR2 FQNNGV, per germline. With 2 bases removed from V and 2 bases from J, the gap between germline ends came to 9 bases. CDR3 residues: CASSLLVSNTEAFF. DNA of the CDR3: TGTGCCAGCAGCTTATTAGTAAGCAACACTGAAGCTTTCTTT.

Of note for this clone: The junction and the germline gene differ at one end; a read error may be behind it. This chain uses TRBV10-1 with TRBJ2-7, with 8 bases fitting TRBD1. The germline gives CDR1 WNHNN, CDR2 SYGVQD (reference sequence). This CDR3 comprises 15 residues. CDR3 amino acids: CASSEGAGGRYQQYF. The CDR3, as DNA: TGCGCCAGCAGTGAAGGGGCAGGGGGCCGCTACCAGCAGTACTTC.

This chain joins TRBV3-1 (or the pseudogene TRBV3-2) and TRBJ1-2; 9 bases are shared with TRBD1. Losses at the gene ends were 8 bases for V and 1 base for J; bases not matched to a gene: 2. The CDR3 is made up of 13 amino acids. Germline CDR1 reads LGHDT; CDR2 reads YNNKEL (reference sequence). CDR3 region: CASGTGLNYGYTF. DNA of the CDR3: TGTGCCAGCGGGACAGGGCTTAACTATGGCTACACCTTC.

This chain uses TRBV29-1 with TRBJ2-2; 10 bases are shared with TRBD2. Germline trimming cut 6 bases from V and 4 bases from J; bases unmatched to any gene: 2. Germline assignment: CDR1 SQVTM and CDR2 ANQGSEA. The CDR3 contains 13 residues. Written as DNA, the CDR3 is TGCAGCGTGCTAGCGGGGGTCACCGGGGAGCTGTTTTTT. Translating gives CSVLAGVTGELFF.

V usage is TRBV7-9 and J usage is TRBJ1-1, with TRBD1 identical over 12 bases. CDR3 length equals 17 residues. V was clipped by 4 bases and J by 5 bases; unmatched bases: 11. CDR1 and CDR2 from the germline V gene are SEHNR and FQNEAQ (reference sequence). This CDR3 reads CASSYHRDRGRGTEAFF. The CDR3 region has the DNA TGTGCCAGCAGCTACCACCGGGACAGGGGGCGAGGTACTGAAGCTTTCTTT.

This chain links TRBV5-5 with TRBJ1-4; no definite D call. V gave up 1 base and J gave up 5 bases, with 6 bases separating them. The CDR3 loop spans 13 amino acids. CDR1 and CDR2 from the germline V gene are SGHKS and YYEKEE (reference sequence). The CDR3 loop reads CASSLLPNEKLFF. CDR3 nucleotides: TGTGCCAGCAGCTTGCTACCGAATGAAAAACTGTTTTTT.

The chain's CDR3 is CASSPGQAYTIYF. The CDR3 nucleotides are TGTGCCAGCAGCCCCGGACAGGCCTACACCATATATTTT. The gene calls are TRBV3-1 (or the pseudogene TRBV3-2) and TRBJ1-3, with 7 bases aligning to TRBD1. The germline V gene encodes CDR1 LGHDT and CDR2 YNNKEL (reference sequence). The CDR3 extends over 13 amino acids. Trimming took 4 bases from V and 8 from J; bases not matched to a gene: 5.

The chain employs TRBV3-1 (or the pseudogene TRBV3-2) and TRBJ1-6, with a tentative D call TRBD1 (5 bases). The CDR3 is 15 amino acids. The V gene lost 1 base and the J gene lost 11 bases, with 15 bases spanning the gap. Per germline, CDR1 LGHDT and CDR2 YNNKEL (reference sequence). CDR3 residues: CASSQGVGEGAPLHF. CDR3 coding DNA: TGTGCCAGCAGCCAAGGGGTAGGGGAAGGCGCACCCCTCCACTTT.

This chain uses TRBV6-5 with TRBJ1-2; 8 positions match TRBD1. This CDR3 spans 14 amino acids. Germline V gene lookup returns CDR1 MNHEY and CDR2 SVGAGI. V shed 5 bases and J 6 bases; nucleotides not matched to a gene: 8. CDR3 protein: CASSPQGGSDGYTF. CDR3 coding DNA: TGTGCCAGCAGTCCACAGGGGGGTAGCGATGGCTACACCTTC.

The genes are TRBV7-4 and TRBJ2-2, with TRBD1 as a possible D gene (6 bases). CDR1 SGHVT and CDR2 SQSDAQ come from the germline V gene. Deletions cut 5 bases from V and 0 bases from J, with 16 bases between. This CDR3 spans 17 amino acids. DNA for the CDR3: TGTGCCAGCAGCATAGTAACCGGGACACCGAACACCGGGGAGCTGTTTTTT. Protein: CASSIVTGTPNTGELFF.

The V call is TRBV9, the J call TRBJ1-5, with 8 positions matching TRBD1. The V segment lost 9 bases and the J segment 2 bases; nucleotides outside the gene matches: 7. The germline V gene encodes CDR1 SGDLS and CDR2 YYNGEE. The CDR3 is 14 residues long. The CDR3 reads CATTTGDCNQPQHF. CDR3 nucleotide sequence: TGTGCCACAACGACAGGGGACTGCAATCAGCCCCAGCATTTT.

This clone occurred a few times. The chain employs TRBV5-4 and TRBJ2-1, with D unresolved. This CDR3 is 16 amino acids long. The germline gives CDR1 SGHNT, CDR2 YYREEE (reference sequence). V lost 3 bases, J lost 5 bases, and 18 bases lay in between. CDR3 coding DNA: TGTGCCAGCAGCTCTGGCCCTAACGTAGCACACAATGAGCAGTTCTTC. Amino acid sequence: CASSSGPNVAHNEQFF.